This T cell receptor (beta chain) was recovered during a study of radiation and T cells in renal cell carcinoma. Study-level information: Nephrectomy followed 15 Gy stereotactic body radiation by 4 weeks. General study results and limits: From baseline, blood top tumor clonotypes peaked at 2 weeks post-radiation.

Sequencing used immunoSEQ multiplex PCR; TCRdb keeps in-frame clones, though not all of them. This table holds over 60,000 clones, 65% to 90% found once. In the case of this clone: Its antigen remains unidentified.

This CDR3 contains 16 residues. J gave up 5 bases and V 5 bases, and 12 bases lay outside the gene matches. Germline loops: CDR1 SGHAT, CDR2 FQNNGV. Time point here: blood 2 weeks post-SBRT. Treatment specified: 15 Gy SBRT to primary tumor, nephrectomy 4 weeks later. After SBRT, blood was collected at 2 and 4 weeks, plus baseline. The J gene is TRBJ2-7, the V gene TRBV11-2, with 10 bases lining up with TRBD2. This specimen consisted of blood, obtained from a patient whose treatment included radiotherapy and nephrectomy. The TCR was taken from a woman aged 45-59 years with renal cell carcinoma. CDR3 coding DNA: TGTGCCAGCAGCCGCGGTGCAGCGGGAGGGCTTAACGAGCAGTACTTC. It specifies CASSRGAAGGLNEQYF.